This T cell receptor (beta chain) was found in a study of cytomegalovirus exposure and HLA in healthy donors. General observations from the study: HLA allele associations emerged for about 16,000 TCR beta sequences in a later analysis, at 0.05 false discovery rate. TCR association rates varied by HLA locus in a later analysis, with DRB1 highest and HLA-C lowest.

Concerning this clone itself: Its antigen remains unidentified.

CDR3 length equals 16 residues. Germline assignment: CDR1 SGHRS and CDR2 YFSETQ. The V and J ends lost 3 bases and 3 bases, in that order; junction bases with no gene match: 7. The PCR made use of 60 Vbeta and 13 Jbeta primers. Repertoires were generated with immunoSEQ multiplex PCR, while TCRdb's copy carries only in-frame clones and drops some. The repertoire holds fewer than 200,000 clones, with about 13% as singletons. The specimen was PBMCs. The genes are TRBV5-1 and TRBJ2-1; the match to TRBD2 covers 9 bases. This clonotype was obtained from a man aged 50 or older in good health and CMV-seropositive. The CDR3 region has the DNA TGCGCCAGCAGCTGGATTAGCGGGGGTCACTACAATGAGCAGTTCTTC. Translating gives CASSWISGGHYNEQFF.